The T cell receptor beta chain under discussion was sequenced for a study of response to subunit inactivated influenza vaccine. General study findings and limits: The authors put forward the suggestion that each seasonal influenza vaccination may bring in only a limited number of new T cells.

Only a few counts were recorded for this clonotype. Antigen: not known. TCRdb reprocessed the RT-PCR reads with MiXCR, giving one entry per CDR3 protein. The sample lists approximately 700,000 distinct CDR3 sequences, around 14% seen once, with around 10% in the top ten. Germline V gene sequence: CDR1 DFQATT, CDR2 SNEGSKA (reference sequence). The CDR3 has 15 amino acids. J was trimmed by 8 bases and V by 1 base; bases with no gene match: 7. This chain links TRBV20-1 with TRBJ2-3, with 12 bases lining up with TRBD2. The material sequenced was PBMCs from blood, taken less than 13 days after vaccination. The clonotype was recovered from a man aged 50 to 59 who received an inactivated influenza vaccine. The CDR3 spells CSARVASGGGPTQYF. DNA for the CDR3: TGCAGTGCTAGAGTGGCTAGCGGGGGGGGGCCTACGCAGTATTTT.